The 23 T cell receptor beta chains below come from one sample, sequenced in a study of human T cells and chemical hapten exposure. Regarding time point: pre-sensitization, week 0. The treatment was: therapeutic diphenylcyclopropenone sensitization with weekly scalp DPC. TCRdb itself ran the RACE reads through MiXCR, one entry per CDR3 protein. The sample records approximately 180,000 distinct CDR3 sequences, 25% to 30% being singletons. This specimen was whole blood, taken in connection with sensitization to the hapten diphenylcyclopropenone (DPC). The receptors shown here come from a woman under 40 with alopecia areata. Some clones in this sample may be carry-over from other donors' samples.

The chain uses TRBV29-1 and TRBJ1-1, with D unclear. Germline CDR1 reads SQVTM; CDR2 reads ANQGSEA. Trimming took off 5 bases at V and 1 base at J, with 11 bases between the two ends. The CDR3 has 13 residues. Written as DNA, the CDR3 is TGCAGCGTTCTTAGCCGGGGGAACACTGAAGCTTTCTTT. It yields the protein CSVLSRGNTEAFF.

The rearrangement links TRBV4-1 to TRBJ1-1, with D perhaps TRBD1 (6 bases). This CDR3 spans 13 amino acids. The V end was cut by 6 bases, the J end by 0 bases, with 8 bases between. CDR1 is MGHRA and CDR2 is YSYEKL in the germline V gene. In nucleotides, the CDR3 is TGCGCCAGCAGAAGGGGGGTGAACACTGAAGCTTTCTTT. It encodes CASRRGVNTEAFF.

The gene calls are TRBV5-1 and TRBJ2-5; the match to TRBD2 covers 14 bases. The ends lost 4 bases at V and 5 bases at J; junction bases unmatched: 13. Germline V gives CDR1 SGHRS, CDR2 YFSETQ. This CDR3 spans 18 amino acids. In DNA form, the CDR3 reads TGCGCCAGCAGCCCTGGGACTAGCGGGGGCGCGATAGGGGAGACCCAGTACTTC. It encodes CASSPGTSGGAIGETQYF.

This chain uses TRBV16 with TRBJ1-4, with D possibly TRBD1 on 6 matching bases. The ends were cut back, 5 bases at V and 5 bases at J, with 18 bases in the middle. This CDR3 has 16 residues. Per germline, CDR1 KGHSY and CDR2 FQNENV. CDR3: CASSGRWTAPNEKLFF. CDR3 sequence (DNA): TGTGCCAGCAGCGGTCGTTGGACAGCTCCCAATGAAAAACTGTTTTTT.

This clonotype was detected a few times. The V gene is TRBV20-1, the J gene TRBJ1-4; D gene unclear. This CDR3 spans 13 amino acids. V gave up 5 bases and J gave up 4 bases, with 11 bases separating them. From germline, CDR1 is DFQATT and CDR2 SNEGSKA (reference sequence). For the CDR3, the DNA is TGCAGTGCTGGGGATTTAATTAATGAAAAACTGTTTTTT. Protein product: CSAGDLINEKLFF.

J is TRBJ1-5 and V is TRBV7-8, with D possibly TRBD1 on 5 matching bases. The CDR3 spans 14 residues. Germline values: CDR1 SGHVS, CDR2 FQNEAQ. The ends were cut back, 5 bases at V and 5 bases at J, with 13 bases in the middle. CDR3 coding DNA: TGTGCCAGCAGCGCAGGGAGGACGGATCAGCCCCAGCATTTT. It encodes CASSAGRTDQPQHF.

This chain joins TRBV20-1 and TRBJ2-5, with D perhaps TRBD1 or TRBD2 (5 bases each). Germline lookup yields CDR1 DFQATT and CDR2 SNEGSKA (reference sequence). The length of the CDR3 is 14 residues. V was shortened by 6 bases and J by 5 bases, with 19 bases between the two germline ends. CDR3 nucleotide sequence: TGCAGTGCCCGAAGAGGCGGGCCAGGGGAGACCCAGTACTTC. This sequence encodes CSARRGGPGETQYF.

The sample holds a few counts of this clonotype. V is TRBV6-6 and J is TRBJ2-3; no firm D call. CDR3 length: 14 amino acids. The germline V gene has CDR1 MNHNY and CDR2 SVGAGI (reference sequence). The germline V and J ends were trimmed by 1 base and 2 bases, with 7 bases remaining between them. The CDR3 here is CASSYLQFTDTQYF. The CDR3 region has the DNA TGTGCCAGCAGTTACTTGCAATTCACAGATACGCAGTATTTT.

This clonotype has ten or more counts. This chain uses TRBV28 with TRBJ2-7; D ambiguous. Germline V gene sequence: CDR1 MDHEN, CDR2 SYDVKM. The ends were cut back, 3 bases at V and 4 bases at J, with 7 bases in the middle. This CDR3 has 12 amino acids. CDR3 sequence (DNA): TGTGCCAGCAGTTTGGGGAAGTACGAGCAGTACTTC. This gives the protein CASSLGKYEQYF.

This clonotype has more than one count but fewer than ten. The chain links TRBV28 to TRBJ1-2; D possibly corresponds to TRBD1 (6 bases). The CDR3 spans 15 residues. CDR1 and CDR2 from the germline V gene are MDHEN and SYDVKM. V lost 8 bases and J 3 bases, leaving 19 bases between the germline ends. The CDR3 loop reads CASENPGGWDYGYTF. The CDR3 DNA follows: TGTGCCAGCGAAAACCCGGGGGGCTGGGACTATGGCTACACCTTC.

This clonotype came up a few times. The chain is built from TRBV2 and TRBJ2-7; 10 bases are a match to TRBD2. Germline CDR1 is SNHLY and CDR2 is FYNNEI. The V and J ends lost 4 bases and 1 base, in that order; junction bases with no gene match: 4. The CDR3 runs 15 residues. CDR3 nucleotide sequence: TGTGCCAGCAGTGGGGGACTAGCGCTGTCCTACGAGCAGTACTTC. This sequence encodes CASSGGLALSYEQYF.

The V gene is TRBV5-1, the J gene TRBJ2-2; no definite D call. CDR1 is SGHRS, CDR2 YFSETQ, per germline. The CDR3 has 15 residues. The V gene lost 0 bases and the J gene lost 0 bases, with 6 bases spanning the gap. CDR3 sequence (DNA): TGCGCCAGCAGCTTGGGACCTCCGAACACCGGGGAGCTGTTTTTT. Translated: CASSLGPPNTGELFF.

This clonotype was counted only a few times. The chain combines TRBV6-2 or TRBV6-3 with TRBJ2-7, with D possibly matching TRBD1 (6 bases). The V end lost 5 bases, the J end lost 4 bases, and 15 bases lay between the germline ends. The V gene's germline CDR1 is MNHEY and CDR2 SVGEGT. This CDR3 is built from 14 residues. The CDR3 reads CASSLPPQGYEQYF. The CDR3 coding sequence is TGTGCCAGCAGTCTCCCCCCCCAGGGGTACGAGCAGTACTTC.

V and J are TRBV7-2 and TRBJ2-6; either TRBD1 or TRBD2 may supply D (5 bases each). Looked up from germline, CDR1 is SGHTA and CDR2 is FQGNSA. The CDR3 has 15 residues. This chain's CDR3 is CACSLSGRGANVLTF. In nucleotides, the CDR3 is TGTGCTTGCAGCTTATCGGGGCGCGGGGCCAACGTCCTGACTTTC.

V gene TRBV3-1 combines with J gene TRBJ2-2, with D unresolved. The CDR3 has 13 amino acids. The V and J ends lost 4 bases and 4 bases respectively, with 7 bases between them. Germline V gene lookup returns CDR1 LGHDT and CDR2 YNNKEL (reference sequence). CDR3 region: CASSPQTTGELFF. CDR3 bases: TGTGCCAGCAGCCCCCAGACCACCGGGGAGCTGTTTTTT.

This sequence joins TRBV15 and TRBJ1-5; D possibly corresponds to TRBD1 (5 bases). CDR1 is LNHNV, CDR2 YYDKDF, per germline (reference sequence). The germline V and J ends were trimmed by 0 bases and 8 bases, with 11 bases remaining between them. This CDR3 comprises 14 residues. The CDR3: CATSRDRGAEPQHF. The CDR3 nucleotides read TGTGCCACCAGCAGAGACCGGGGCGCAGAGCCCCAGCATTTT.

The rearrangement links TRBV6-1 to TRBJ1-2; 10 positions agree with TRBD1. The CDR3 runs to 14 residues. V trimming: 4 bases; J trimming: 6 bases; junction bases outside the gene matches: 5. Germline lookup yields CDR1 MNHNS and CDR2 SASEGT. CDR3: CASSARGQGHGYTF. The DNA for the CDR3 is TGTGCCAGCAGTGCCCGGGGACAGGGGCATGGCTACACCTTC.

This rearrangement joins TRBV7-2 to TRBJ2-1; the D is unclear. Germline-derived CDR1 and CDR2 are SGHTA and FQGNSA. Trimming left V 5 bases short and J 2 bases short, with 7 bases between. The CDR3 has 13 residues. This CDR3 is CASSPMTYNEQFF. DNA of the CDR3: TGTGCCAGCAGCCCAATGACCTACAATGAGCAGTTCTTC.

As DNA, the CDR3 is TGTGCCAGCAGCTTAGACGGGGGCCGGAGTCAGCCCCAGCATTTT. Translating it yields CASSLDGGRSQPQHF. The chain joins TRBV7-2 to TRBJ1-5; TRBD1 might be the D (6 bases). Per germline, CDR1 SGHTA and CDR2 FQGNSA. CDR3 length: 15 amino acids. Trimming pared 1 base from V and 6 bases from J, leaving 13 bases between. The full variable domain, rest sourced from reference TRBV7-2 and TRBJ1-5, is GAGVSQSPSNKVTEKGKDVELRCDPISGHTALYWYRQSLGQGLEFLIYFQGNSAPDKSGLPSDRFSAERTGGSVSTLTIQRTQQEDSAVYLCASSLDGGRSQPQHFGDGTRLSIL.

The chain has TRBV4-1 and TRBJ1-2, with 7 bases lining up with TRBD1. CDR3 length: 14 residues. V shed 2 bases, J shed 8 bases, and the junction held 8 bases outside the gene matches. Germline-derived CDR1 and CDR2 are MGHRA and YSYEKL. The CDR3 here is CASSQLTGPSGYTF. CDR3 nucleotide sequence: TGCGCCAGCAGCCAATTGACAGGGCCGTCGGGCTACACCTTC.

The DNA for the CDR3 is TGTGCCAGCAGTGAAGCCCTAGGTAGCACCGGGGAGCTGTTTTTT. It translates to CASSEALGSTGELFF. V gene TRBV2 combines with J gene TRBJ2-2; D unclear. The CDR3 extends over 15 amino acids. Trimming removed 0 bases at V and 4 bases at J, with 9 bases between. The germline CDR1 and CDR2 sequences are SNHLY and FYNNEI.

This chain joins TRBV12-3 or TRBV12-4 and TRBJ1-6; D gene unclear. The germline V and J ends were trimmed by 5 bases and 4 bases, with 6 bases remaining between them. The CDR3 is 13 residues long. CDR3: CASSPTYNSPLHF. In nucleotides, the CDR3 is TGTGCCAGCAGTCCCACTTATAATTCACCCCTCCACTTT.

This clonotype has more than one count but fewer than ten. The gene calls are TRBV3-1 and TRBJ2-7; the match to TRBD1 covers 7 bases. V lost 3 bases to trimming and J lost 3 bases; unmatched junction nucleotides: 11. In germline, CDR1 is LGHDT, CDR2 YNNKEL (reference sequence). This CDR3 is 16 amino acids long. CDR3 sequence (DNA): TGTGCCAGCAGCCATTTTTCGGGACAGAAGTTCTACGAGCAGTACTTC. Translation gives CASSHFSGQKFYEQYF.